The source of this TCR beta chain is a study of glioma-infiltrating T cells. TCR alpha and beta CDR3 regions were amplified from RNA using iRepertoire nested multiplex PCR. TCRdb analysed the multiplex PCR reads with MiXCR anew, one entry per CDR3 protein. Of more than 300,000 distinct CDR3 sequences listed, less than 50% are singletons. This CDR3 contains 16 residues. With V trimmed by 7 bases and J by 8 bases, 15 bases remained unmatched. Germline V gives CDR1 SNHLY, CDR2 FYNNEI. The chain links TRBV2 to TRBJ2-1, with 9 bases matching TRBD2. The receptor was derived from a human donor with low-grade glioma or glioblastoma, undergoing nonglioma brain surgery, or in good health (not recorded which). Sample: glioma tissue, nonneoplastic brain tissue, or PBMCs (not recorded which). CDR3 residues: CASTSGRLSGGDEQFF. The CDR3 region has the DNA TGTGCCAGCACAAGCGGGAGGTTATCTGGAGGAGATGAGCAGTTCTTC.